This T cell receptor (beta chain) was captured by sequencing in a study of blood T cell repertoires in COVID-19. Study-level information: Sources were T cells, B-cell-depleted T cells, or PBMCs; the material itself was cDNA or gDNA.

Original processing methods: Estimation of nucleated cell counts relied on the amplification of reference gene primers. Data came from immunoSEQ multiplex PCR; TCRdb stores just in-frame clones and leaves some out. The V and J calls and clone size were taken over from that table, and D and trimming were inferred from the DNA. This table holds around 250,000 clones, approximately 90% found once. Germline V lookup: CDR1 KGHSH, CDR2 LQKENI. V lost 2 bases and J 4 bases, leaving 9 bases between the germline ends. This CDR3 region has 14 residues. Living in 24 US areas, the participants were between 18 and 89 years of age. Participants had their cohort set by participant-reported clinical history.

V usage is TRBV18 and J usage is TRBJ1-3; maybe TRBD1 (5 bases). This sequence was found in a man aged 35-49 years who had been exposed to COVID-19. Sequences were obtained from PBMCs or T cells enriched from blood (not recorded which). The CDR3 spells CASSPAGPGNTIYF. The CDR3 DNA reads as TGTGCCAGCTCACCAGCAGGGCCGGGAAACACCATATATTTT.